One and the same sample provided the 9 T cell receptor beta chains below, sequenced in a study of T cells in Graves' hyperthyroidism and ophthalmopathy. RNA transcripts served as the template for amplifying TCR beta CDR3 regions. HTBI primers drove first-round RT-PCR of the TCR CDR3. TCRdb reprocessed the multiplex PCR reads via MiXCR and lists one record per CDR3 protein. The table records about 610,000 distinct CDR3 sequences, about 15% of them present only once. Sequencing was carried out using blood. Every receptor here comes from a middle-aged woman with Graves' ophthalmopathy.

The table lists this clonotype with a few counts. DNA for the CDR3: TGTGCCAGCAGCTTGGGTGGGGGTGAAAACGAGCAGTACTTC. Its protein product is CASSLGGGENEQYF. The J gene is TRBJ2-7, the V gene TRBV5-4, with D possibly called TRBD1 or TRBD2 (5 bases each). Trimming cost V 0 bases and J 5 bases, with 12 bases left between them. Germline V gene lookup returns CDR1 SGHNT and CDR2 YYREEE (reference sequence). The CDR3 is made up of 14 amino acids.

This clonotype was observed many times. The chain couples TRBV29-1 to TRBJ1-2; the D gene is possibly TRBD1 (6 bases). This CDR3 has 12 residues. Deletions cut 4 bases from V and 4 bases from J, with 10 bases between. Looked up from germline, CDR1 is SQVTM and CDR2 is ANQGSEA. CDR3 DNA: TGCAGCGTTGCAGGGGCGACCTATGGCTACACCTTC. As protein: CSVAGATYGYTF.

This clonotype occurred many times. The gene calls are TRBV20-1 and TRBJ2-7; D tentatively reads TRBD1 or TRBD2 (5 bases each). V was shortened by 3 bases and J by 3 bases, with 18 bases between the two germline ends. The germline CDR1 and CDR2 sequences are DFQATT and SNEGSKA (reference sequence). The CDR3 is 15 amino acids. CDR3: CSARDNGDPIYEQYF. As DNA, the CDR3 is TGCAGTGCTAGGGATAACGGGGACCCGATCTACGAGCAGTACTTC.

This clonotype was seen at least ten times. V is TRBV12-3 or TRBV12-4 and J is TRBJ2-5; 11 bases map to TRBD2. This CDR3 region has 16 residues. The ends lost 5 bases at V and 7 bases at J; junction bases unmatched: 12. CDR3 in amino acids: CASSPGTSGIRGTQYF. The DNA of the CDR3 is TGTGCCAGCAGTCCCGGGACTAGCGGAATAAGGGGGACCCAGTACTTC.

This clonotype was counted ten times or more. The chain joins TRBV12-3 or TRBV12-4 to TRBJ2-5; no definite D call. The CDR3 spans 13 residues. Trimming stripped 5 bases from V and 2 bases from J, with 9 bases between. CDR3 in DNA: TGTGCCAGCAGTGCAGCTGGGCAAGAGACCCAGTACTTC. Amino acid sequence: CASSAAGQETQYF.

The sample holds many counts of this clonotype. This chain links TRBV6-2 or TRBV6-3 with TRBJ2-2, with 7 bases fitting TRBD2. This CDR3 spans 13 amino acids. The trim removed 7 bases at V and 4 bases at J, leaving 3 bases unmatched. The germline V gene encodes CDR1 MNHEY and CDR2 SVGEGT. The CDR3 protein is CASNVAGTGELFF. Written as DNA, the CDR3 is TGTGCCAGCAACGTAGCGGGCACCGGGGAGCTGTTTTTT.

This clonotype was recorded many times. The V call is TRBV2, the J call TRBJ1-1; no clear D gene. CDR3 length equals 8 residues. CDR1 is SNHLY and CDR2 is FYNNEI in the germline V gene. V was shortened by 7 bases and J by 8 bases, with 2 bases between the two germline ends. This chain's CDR3 is CASKEAFF. The CDR3 bases are TGTGCCAGCAAGGAAGCTTTCTTT.

This clonotype was detected many times. This rearrangement joins TRBV6-2 or TRBV6-3 to TRBJ1-5, with 7 nucleotides matching TRBD1. Germline values: CDR1 MNHEY, CDR2 SVGEGT. With V trimmed by 4 bases and J by 5 bases, 5 bases remained unmatched. This CDR3 comprises 14 residues. This CDR3 reads CASSSRGTDQPQHF. DNA of the CDR3: TGTGCCAGCAGTTCGCGGGGGACAGATCAGCCCCAGCATTTT.

The sample holds many counts of this clonotype. The chain joins TRBV20-1 to TRBJ2-5; D unclear. The CDR3 covers 13 residues. Germline CDR1 and CDR2: DFQATT and SNEGSKA (reference sequence). Trimming cost V 1 base and J 4 bases, with 10 bases left between them. The CDR3 region has the DNA TGCAGTGCTAGAGGAACGCATAGAGAGACCCAGTACTTC. Encoded protein: CSARGTHRETQYF.